This T cell receptor beta chain was identified in a study of blood T cell repertoires in COVID-19. The table lists this clone with a count of one. Germline V gives CDR1 SGHTA, CDR2 FQGTGA. This CDR3 spans 14 amino acids. With 3 bases removed from V and 6 bases from J, the gap between germline ends came to 11 bases. The data were produced by immunoSEQ multiplex PCR, yet TCRdb's version contains in-frame clones alone and is incomplete. This sample has about 200,000 clones; approximately 85% occur once, and the top ten carry 5.6%. The chain combines TRBV7-3 with TRBJ2-2, with D perhaps TRBD1 (5 bases). The receptor comes from a man aged 35 to 55 with acute COVID-19. The sequencing sample was made of PBMCs or T cells enriched from blood (not recorded which). Here the CDR3 reads CASSLRQGAGELFF. The CDR3 coding sequence is TGTGCCAGCAGCTTGCGCCAGGGCGCCGGGGAGCTGTTTTTT.